The 29 T cell receptor beta chains given below trace back to one sample, sequenced in a study of blood T cell repertoires in COVID-19 (TCRdb year 2020). The library came from the immunoSEQ multiplex PCR assay. TCRdb re-hosts the immuneACCESS table, in-frame sequences only. Its copies lack some clones; in the studies checked, an unresolved V gene accounts for under half of them, and the cause for the rest is not known. In this sample the table shows about 330,000 clones, 92% of which occur a single time. About a fifth of the sample lies in the top ten. Sequencing was done on a sample of PBMCs or T cells enriched from blood (not recorded which). The receptors stem from a woman aged 30 to 39 who had recovered from COVID-19.

The chain combines TRBV29-1 with TRBJ1-1; unclear D gene. The length of the CDR3 is 12 residues. V dropped 7 bases and J dropped 11 bases, with 20 bases sitting between them. Germline V gene lookup returns CDR1 SQVTM and CDR2 ANQGSEA. Here the CDR3 DNA reads TGCAGCGCTAAAGACCCGGACCTAGCGGCTTTCTTT. Translated, it gives CSAKDPDLAAFF.

The chain has TRBV28 and TRBJ2-6; 9 bases match TRBD1. V shed 8 bases and J 2 bases; nucleotides not matched to a gene: 10. The CDR3 is 17 residues long. Germline loops: CDR1 MDHEN, CDR2 SYDVKM. The CDR3 is CASLTGTGKAGANVLTF. Written as DNA, the CDR3 is TGTGCCAGCCTGACCGGGACAGGGAAGGCTGGGGCCAACGTCCTGACTTTC.

V gene TRBV5-6 combines with J gene TRBJ2-7; D is perhaps TRBD1 (6 bases). Germline V gene data show CDR1 as SGHDT and CDR2 as YYEEEE. This CDR3 has 13 amino acids. V lost 4 bases and J lost 6, with 14 bases in between. DNA for the CDR3: TGTGCCAGCAGCCCACTACAGGGTGGCGAGCAGTACTTC. Translated: CASSPLQGGEQYF.

This clone was observed a single time. The chain combines TRBV2 with TRBJ2-2, with D possibly matching TRBD1 (7 bases). The V end was cut by 8 bases, the J end by 3 bases, with 19 bases between. The CDR3 is made up of 16 amino acids. Germline CDR1 and CDR2: SNHLY and FYNNEI. CDR3 in DNA: TGTGCCAGCCGGCTTGACGGAGGGGGCGACACCGGGGAGCTGTTTTTT. Encoded protein: CASRLDGGGDTGELFF.

This chain connects TRBV7-9 to TRBJ2-7; D not resolved. Trimming took off 4 bases at V and 3 bases at J, with 7 bases between the two ends. Germline V gives CDR1 SEHNR, CDR2 FQNEAQ (reference sequence). The CDR3 runs 12 residues. The CDR3 DNA sequence: TGTGCCAGCAGCTCAACGAGCTACGAGCAGTACTTC. The encoded protein is CASSSTSYEQYF.

J is TRBJ1-1 and V is TRBV7-8; D is uncertain. The CDR3 is 15 residues long. Germline V gene data show CDR1 as SGHVS and CDR2 as FQNEAQ. V was shortened by 1 base and J by 3 bases, with 12 bases between the two germline ends. The CDR3 DNA reads as TGTGCCAGCAGCTTAGGCGGGTTAGAGGACACTGAAGCTTTCTTT. Translation: CASSLGGLEDTEAFF.

A remark on this clone: The same CDR3 is also encoded by other DNA sequences in this sample. V and J are TRBV28 and TRBJ1-2; 7 bases are shared with TRBD1. Trimming at V came to 6 bases and at J to 4 bases, leaving 5 bases not matched to a gene. This CDR3 contains 13 residues. Germline V gives CDR1 MDHEN, CDR2 SYDVKM. This chain's CDR3 is CASSPRTGYGYTF. As DNA, the CDR3 is TGTGCCAGCAGCCCCCGGACAGGCTATGGCTACACCTTC.

V gene TRBV28 combines with J gene TRBJ2-5; TRBD2 matches 9 bases. This CDR3 spans 15 amino acids. V was pared by 5 bases and J by 3 bases, with 7 bases of the junction left unmatched. Germline V lookup: CDR1 MDHEN, CDR2 SYDVKM. CDR3 DNA: TGTGCCAGCAGTGGCCTAGCGGGAACCGAAGAGACCCAGTACTTC. Its translation is CASSGLAGTEETQYF.

This clone has a single count. The chain couples TRBV6-6 to TRBJ1-6, with D possibly TRBD1 on 5 matching bases. This CDR3 contains 15 residues. V gave up 9 bases and J gave up 5 bases, with 17 bases separating them. The germline gives CDR1 MNHNY, CDR2 SVGAGI (reference sequence). CDR3 loop: CASRLRDSNNSPLHF. The CDR3 DNA follows: TGTGCCAGTAGGCTCCGGGACTCAAATAATTCACCCCTCCACTTT.

The chain has TRBV28 and TRBJ1-2; no definite D call. Trimming cost V 3 bases and J 2 bases, with 16 bases left between them. The CDR3 has 16 amino acids. Germline V lookup: CDR1 MDHEN, CDR2 SYDVKM. The CDR3 bases are TGTGCCAGCAGTTTTCAAACAGCAATTACGAACTATGGCTACACCTTC. Translation gives CASSFQTAITNYGYTF.

The chain recombines TRBV7-3 with TRBJ2-2; a possible D gene is TRBD2 (5 bases). In germline, CDR1 is SGHTA, CDR2 FQGTGA. This CDR3 region has 14 residues. Trimming removed 0 bases at V and 5 bases at J, with 7 bases between. The CDR3 nucleotides read TGTGCCAGCAGCTTAACCGGCGGGACCGGGGAGCTGTTTTTT. Protein product: CASSLTGGTGELFF. Using reference TRBV7-3 and TRBJ2-2 for the parts outside the CDR3, the full variable domain is GAGVSQTPSNKVTEKGKYVELRCDPISGHTALYWYRQSLGQGPEFLIYFQGTGAADDSGLPNDRFFAVRPEGSVSTLKIQRTERGDSAVYLCASSLTGGTGELFFGEGSRLTVL.

V and J are TRBV18 and TRBJ2-7, with 8 bases matching TRBD2. CDR1 and CDR2 from the germline V gene are KGHSH and LQKENI. The CDR3 sequence is 17 residues long. J was trimmed by 4 bases and V by 6 bases; bases with no gene match: 17. CDR3: CASSSPHSGTSPYEQYF. Here the CDR3 DNA reads TGTGCCAGCTCTTCACCCCACTCCGGGACTAGTCCGTACGAGCAGTACTTC.

The chain carries TRBV11-3 and TRBJ1-6; no clear D gene. V was shortened by 4 bases and J by 7 bases, with 11 bases between the two germline ends. The CDR3 covers 14 residues. CDR1 is SGHNT, CDR2 YENEEA, per germline. The CDR3 sequence is CASSYRRQNSPLHF. DNA of the CDR3: TGTGCCAGCAGCTACCGAAGACAAAATTCACCCCTCCACTTT.

This clone appeared a single time. The rearrangement links TRBV2 to TRBJ1-4; 8 nucleotides agree with TRBD1. Germline CDR1 SNHLY, CDR2 FYNNEI. V lost 4 bases, J lost 3 bases, and 7 bases stayed unmatched. This CDR3 is built from 16 residues. The CDR3 sequence: CASSGGQGGSNEKLFF. The CDR3 DNA is TGTGCCAGCAGTGGAGGACAGGGAGGGTCTAATGAAAAACTGTTTTTT.

This clone is a singleton in its sample. J is TRBJ2-5 and V is TRBV7-3; the D gene is possibly TRBD2 (6 bases). V lost 2 bases and J lost 7, with 11 bases in between. Germline lookup yields CDR1 SGHTA and CDR2 FQGTGA. The length of the CDR3 is 13 residues. The CDR3 sequence is CASSLEGAGTQYF. The CDR3 bases are TGTGCCAGCAGCTTAGAAGGAGCGGGGACCCAGTACTTC.

The gene calls are TRBV19 and TRBJ2-1, with 8 bases fitting TRBD2. Germline CDR1 is LNHDA and CDR2 is SQIVND (reference sequence). CDR3 length: 13 amino acids. The V segment lost 8 bases and the J segment 3 bases; nucleotides outside the gene matches: 3. In DNA form, the CDR3 reads TGTGCCAGTGGCGGGAGGTACTACAATGAGCAGTTCTTC. Protein product: CASGGRYYNEQFF.

The chain links TRBV28 to TRBJ1-1; tentative D call: TRBD1 (5 bases). The V and J ends lost 2 bases and 2 bases respectively, with 12 bases between them. The CDR3 length is 15 residues. Germline values: CDR1 MDHEN, CDR2 SYDVKM. In DNA, the CDR3 is TGTGCCAGCAGTTTAGCCGGGGGACGTAACACTGAAGCTTTCTTT. Protein product: CASSLAGGRNTEAFF. The variable domain in full, completed from reference TRBV28 and TRBJ1-1, reads DVKVTQSSRYLVKRTGEKVFLECVQDMDHENMFWYRQDPGLGLRLIYFSYDVKMKEKGDIPEGYSVSREKKERFSLILESASTNQTSMYLCASSLAGGRNTEAFFGQGTRLTVV.

The CDR3, as DNA: TGTGCCAGCAGGAGACTAGCGGGGGGTGAGACCCAGTACTTC. It yields the protein CASRRLAGGETQYF. V usage is TRBV6-5 and J usage is TRBJ2-5; 13 positions match TRBD2. There are 14 residues in the CDR3. Per the germline V gene, CDR1 is MNHEY and CDR2 is SVGAGI. Germline trimming cut 6 bases from V and 5 bases from J; bases unmatched to any gene: 3.

The J gene is TRBJ2-7, the V gene TRBV28, with a possible D match to TRBD2 (5 bases). The CDR3 is made up of 14 amino acids. Germline V lookup: CDR1 MDHEN, CDR2 SYDVKM. Trimming stripped 2 bases from V and 7 bases from J, with 15 bases between. The CDR3 here is CASSLAGRAEEQYF. The CDR3 DNA reads as TGTGCCAGCAGTTTAGCGGGTCGAGCGGAGGAGCAGTACTTC.

This chain uses TRBV3-1 (or the pseudogene TRBV3-2) with TRBJ1-3; 7 bases line up with TRBD1. Trimming at V came to 4 bases and at J to 2 bases, leaving 11 bases not matched to a gene. The CDR3 covers 17 residues. Germline V gives CDR1 LGHDT, CDR2 YNNKEL (reference sequence). The CDR3 protein is CASSRHSRDRAGNTIYF. DNA for the CDR3: TGTGCCAGCAGCCGCCACTCCAGGGACAGAGCTGGAAACACCATATATTTT.

The J gene is TRBJ1-6, the V gene TRBV28; 7 positions agree with TRBD1. The trim removed 6 bases at V and 15 bases at J, leaving 14 bases unmatched. In germline, CDR1 is MDHEN, CDR2 SYDVKM. The CDR3 is 14 residues long. The CDR3 DNA sequence: TGTGCCAGCAGAGGGACAGCCCACCCTCTTCACCTCCACTTT. Translating gives CASRGTAHPLHLHF.

J is TRBJ1-2 and V is TRBV19; D gene unclear. The CDR3 is made up of 18 amino acids. Germline V CDR1 and CDR2: LNHDA, SQIVND (reference sequence). Trimming took off 1 base at V and 0 bases at J, with 18 bases between the two ends. CDR3 sequence reads: CASSIVANDGRTNYGYTF. CDR3 nucleotides: TGTGCCAGTAGTATAGTCGCGAACGATGGGAGGACTAACTATGGCTACACCTTC.

The chain recombines TRBV12-3 or TRBV12-4 with TRBJ2-7; the D gene is possibly TRBD1 (6 bases). The germline V and J ends were trimmed by 8 bases and 4 bases, with 15 bases remaining between them. The CDR3 loop spans 13 amino acids. The CDR3 coding sequence is TGTGCCAGCGGTGGTCAAGGGGGTTACGAGCAGTACTTC. Its protein product is CASGGQGGYEQYF.

The genes are TRBV11-3 and TRBJ2-1; 7 nucleotides line up with TRBD2. Germline CDR1 reads SGHNT; CDR2 reads YENEEA. The V and J ends lost 5 bases and 7 bases, in that order; junction bases with no gene match: 5. The CDR3 runs 13 residues. CDR3 amino acids: CASSLLAKNEQFF. The DNA for the CDR3 is TGTGCCAGCAGCCTACTAGCGAAGAATGAGCAGTTCTTC.

The V call is TRBV6-5, the J call TRBJ1-2; 7 bases are a match to TRBD1. This CDR3 is 15 amino acids long. V trimming: 0 bases; J trimming: 8 bases; junction bases outside the gene matches: 9. The V gene's germline CDR1 is MNHEY and CDR2 SVGAGI. The DNA for the CDR3 is TGTGCCAGCAGTTACTCCTCAGAGGGGGCCGGGGGCTACACCTTC. This encodes CASSYSSEGAGGYTF.

The gene calls are TRBV3-1 (or the pseudogene TRBV3-2) and TRBJ1-6, with D perhaps TRBD1 (6 bases). CDR1 is LGHDT, CDR2 YNNKEL, per germline (reference sequence). The V and J ends lost 7 bases and 4 bases respectively, with 20 bases between them. The CDR3 spans 17 residues. The CDR3 DNA reads TGTGCCAGCAATAGGGGACAACCCGCCCTATATAATTCACCCCTCCACTTT. This gives the protein CASNRGQPALYNSPLHF.

The rearrangement joins TRBV28 to TRBJ2-7; 7 positions match TRBD1. Germline values: CDR1 MDHEN, CDR2 SYDVKM. The CDR3 has 12 residues. The J segment lost 12 bases and the V segment lost 3 bases, leaving 8 bases of the junction unmatched. CDR3 nucleotides: TGTGCCAGCAGTTTTGAAAGGGGGCATTGGTACTTC. Translated, it gives CASSFERGHWYF.

J is TRBJ2-7 and V is TRBV3-1 (or the pseudogene TRBV3-2), with 8 bases identical to TRBD2. The ends lost 10 bases at V and 0 bases at J; junction bases unmatched: 5. Germline V gene data show CDR1 as LGHDT and CDR2 as YNNKEL (reference sequence). The CDR3 loop spans 13 amino acids. The CDR3 region has the DNA TGTGCCACCGGGAGCGGGGGCTCCTACGAGCAGTACTTC. Amino acids: CATGSGGSYEQYF.

The chain uses TRBV30 and TRBJ1-1; tentatively, D is TRBD1 (6 bases). From germline, CDR1 is GTSNPN and CDR2 SVGIG (reference sequence). Trimming stripped 1 base from V and 11 bases from J, with 20 bases between. The CDR3 has 14 residues. CDR3 sequence (DNA): TGTGCCTGGAGTGATCTCACCCTACAGGGTGGTGCTTTCTTT. This codes for CAWSDLTLQGGAFF.